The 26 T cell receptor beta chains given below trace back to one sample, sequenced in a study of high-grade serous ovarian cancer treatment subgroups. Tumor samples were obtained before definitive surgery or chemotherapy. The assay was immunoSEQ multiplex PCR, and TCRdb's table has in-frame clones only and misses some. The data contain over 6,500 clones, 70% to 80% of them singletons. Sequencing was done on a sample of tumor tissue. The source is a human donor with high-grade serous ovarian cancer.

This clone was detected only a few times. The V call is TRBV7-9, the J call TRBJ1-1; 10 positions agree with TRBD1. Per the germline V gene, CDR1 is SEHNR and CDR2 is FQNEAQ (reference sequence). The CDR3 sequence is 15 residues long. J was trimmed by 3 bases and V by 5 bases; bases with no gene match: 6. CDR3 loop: CASSDRQGADTEAFF. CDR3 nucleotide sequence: TGTGCCAGCAGCGACCGACAGGGGGCGGACACTGAAGCTTTCTTT.

The CDR3 loop reads CASSPGPYEQYF. CDR3 in DNA: TGTGCCAGCAGCCCGGGCCCCTACGAGCAGTACTTC. The chain recombines TRBV6-5 with TRBJ2-7; no definite D call. This CDR3 contains 12 residues. V lost 6 bases and J 2 bases, leaving 8 bases between the germline ends. Germline CDR1 and CDR2: MNHEY and SVGAGI.

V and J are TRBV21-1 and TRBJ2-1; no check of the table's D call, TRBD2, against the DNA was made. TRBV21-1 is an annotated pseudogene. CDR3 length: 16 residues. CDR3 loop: CASSKIGGVPYNEQFF. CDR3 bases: TGTGCCAGCAGCAAAATAGGCGGGGTCCCCTACAATGAGCAGTTCTTC.

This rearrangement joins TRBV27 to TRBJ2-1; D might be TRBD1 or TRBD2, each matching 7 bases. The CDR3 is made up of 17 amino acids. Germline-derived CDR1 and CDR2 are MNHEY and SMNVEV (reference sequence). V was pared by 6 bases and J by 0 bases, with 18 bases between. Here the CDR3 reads CASSPGGGPSSYNEQFF. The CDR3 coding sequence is TGTGCCAGCAGCCCAGGGGGGGGGCCGAGCTCCTACAATGAGCAGTTCTTC.

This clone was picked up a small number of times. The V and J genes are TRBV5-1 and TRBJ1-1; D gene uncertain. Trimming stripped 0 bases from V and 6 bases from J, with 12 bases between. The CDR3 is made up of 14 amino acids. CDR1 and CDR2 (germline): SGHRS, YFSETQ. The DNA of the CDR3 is TGCGCCAGCAGCTTGGAAATCTCGGTTTCTGAAGCTTTCTTT. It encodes CASSLEISVSEAFF. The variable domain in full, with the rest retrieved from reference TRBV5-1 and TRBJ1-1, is KAGVTQTPRYLIKTRGQQVTLSCSPISGHRSVSWYQQTPGQGLQFLFEYFSETQRNKGNFPGRFSGRQFSNSRSEMNVSTLELGDSALYLCASSLEISVSEAFFGQGTRLTVV.

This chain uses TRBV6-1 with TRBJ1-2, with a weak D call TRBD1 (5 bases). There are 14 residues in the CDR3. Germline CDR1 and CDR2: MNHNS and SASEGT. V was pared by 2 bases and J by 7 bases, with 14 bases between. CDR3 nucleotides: TGTGCCAGCAGTGAACTCGGTGACAGTAGTGGCTACACCTTC. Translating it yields CASSELGDSSGYTF.

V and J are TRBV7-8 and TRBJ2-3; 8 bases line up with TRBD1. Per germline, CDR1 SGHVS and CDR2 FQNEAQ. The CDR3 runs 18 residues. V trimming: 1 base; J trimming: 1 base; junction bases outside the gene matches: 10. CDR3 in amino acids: CASSLDSGRGRGTDTQYF. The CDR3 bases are TGTGCCAGCAGCTTAGATTCTGGCAGGGGGCGCGGCACAGATACGCAGTATTTT.

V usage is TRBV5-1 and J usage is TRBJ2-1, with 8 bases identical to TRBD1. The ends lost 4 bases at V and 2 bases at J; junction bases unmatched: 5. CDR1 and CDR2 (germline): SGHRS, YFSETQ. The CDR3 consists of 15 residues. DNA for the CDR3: TGCGCCAGCAGCCCGGGACAGGAGCCCTACAATGAGCAGTTCTTC. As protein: CASSPGQEPYNEQFF.

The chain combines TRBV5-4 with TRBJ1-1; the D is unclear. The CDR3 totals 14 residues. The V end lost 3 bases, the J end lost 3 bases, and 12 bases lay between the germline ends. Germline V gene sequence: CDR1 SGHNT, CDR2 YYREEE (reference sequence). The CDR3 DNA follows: TGTGCCAGCAGCTCTGAACTCTTCGACACTGAAGCTTTCTTT. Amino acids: CASSSELFDTEAFF.

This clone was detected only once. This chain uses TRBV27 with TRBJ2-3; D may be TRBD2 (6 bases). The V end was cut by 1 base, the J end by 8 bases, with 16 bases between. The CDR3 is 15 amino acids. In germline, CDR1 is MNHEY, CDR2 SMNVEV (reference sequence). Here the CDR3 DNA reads TGTGCCAGCAGTTTATATACTGGGGCGGAGGGTACGCAGTATTTT. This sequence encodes CASSLYTGAEGTQYF.

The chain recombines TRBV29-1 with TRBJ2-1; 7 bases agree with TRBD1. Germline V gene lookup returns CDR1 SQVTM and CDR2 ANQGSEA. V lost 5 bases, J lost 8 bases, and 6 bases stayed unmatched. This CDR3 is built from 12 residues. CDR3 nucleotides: TGCAGCGTTTCCGACAGGGCCTATGAGCAGTTCTTC. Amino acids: CSVSDRAYEQFF.

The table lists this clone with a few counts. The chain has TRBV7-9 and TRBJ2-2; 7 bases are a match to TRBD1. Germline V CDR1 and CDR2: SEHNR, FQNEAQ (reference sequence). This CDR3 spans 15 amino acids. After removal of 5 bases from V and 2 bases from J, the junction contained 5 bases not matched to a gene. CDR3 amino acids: CASSNRDRNTGELFF. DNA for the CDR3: TGTGCCAGCAGCAACCGGGACAGAAACACCGGGGAGCTGTTTTTT.

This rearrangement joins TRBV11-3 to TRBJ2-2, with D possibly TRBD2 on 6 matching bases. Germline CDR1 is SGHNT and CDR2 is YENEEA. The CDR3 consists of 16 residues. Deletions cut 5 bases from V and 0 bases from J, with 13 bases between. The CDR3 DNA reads TGTGCCAGCAGCCCAGGAGCTAGCGCGAACACCGGGGAGCTGTTTTTT. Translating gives CASSPGASANTGELFF.

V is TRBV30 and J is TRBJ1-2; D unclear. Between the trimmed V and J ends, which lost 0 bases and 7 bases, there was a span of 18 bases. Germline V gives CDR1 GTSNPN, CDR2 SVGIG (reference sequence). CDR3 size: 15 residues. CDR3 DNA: TGTGCCTGGAGTGTACTACCCTTTGCTATGTTTGGCTACACCTTC. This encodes CAWSVLPFAMFGYTF. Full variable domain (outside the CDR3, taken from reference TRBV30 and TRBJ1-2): SQTIHQWPATLVQPVGSPLSLECTVEGTSNPNLYWYRQAAGRGLQLLFYSVGIGQISSEVPQNLSASRPQDRQFILSSKKLLLSDSGFYLCAWSVLPFAMFGYTFGSGTRLTVV.

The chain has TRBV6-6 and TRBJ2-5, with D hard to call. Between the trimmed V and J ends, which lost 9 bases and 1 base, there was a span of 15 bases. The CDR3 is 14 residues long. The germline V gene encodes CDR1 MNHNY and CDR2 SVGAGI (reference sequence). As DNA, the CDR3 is TGTGCCAGTCATAACTTAGCTGGCCAAGAGACCCAGTACTTC. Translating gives CASHNLAGQETQYF.

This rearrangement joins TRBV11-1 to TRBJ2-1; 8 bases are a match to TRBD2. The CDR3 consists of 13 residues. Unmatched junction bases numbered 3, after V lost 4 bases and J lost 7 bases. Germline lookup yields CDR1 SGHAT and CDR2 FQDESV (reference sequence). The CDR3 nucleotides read TGTGCCAGCAGCTACGGGGGGGCGAATGAGCAGTTCTTC. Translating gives CASSYGGANEQFF. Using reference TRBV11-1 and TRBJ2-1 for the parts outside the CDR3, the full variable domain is EAEVAQSPRYKITEKSQAVAFWCDPISGHATLYWYRQILGQGPELLVQFQDESVVDDSQLPKDRFSAERLKGVDSTLKIQPAELGDSAMYLCASSYGGANEQFFGPGTRLTVL.

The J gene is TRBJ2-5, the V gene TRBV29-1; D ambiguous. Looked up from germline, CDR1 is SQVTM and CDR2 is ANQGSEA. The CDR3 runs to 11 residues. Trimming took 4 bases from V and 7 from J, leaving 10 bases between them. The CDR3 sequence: CSVGRFPTQYF. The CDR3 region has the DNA TGCAGCGTTGGAAGATTCCCGACCCAGTACTTC. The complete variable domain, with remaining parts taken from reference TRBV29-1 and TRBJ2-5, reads SAVISQKPSRDICQRGTSLTIQCQVDSQVTMMFWYRQQPGQSLTLIATANQGSEATYESGFVIDKFPISRPNLTFSTLTVSNMSPEDSSIYLCSVGRFPTQYFGPGTRLLVL.

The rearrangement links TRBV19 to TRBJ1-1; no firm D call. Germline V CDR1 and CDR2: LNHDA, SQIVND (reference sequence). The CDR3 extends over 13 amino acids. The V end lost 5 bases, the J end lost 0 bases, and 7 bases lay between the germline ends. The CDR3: CASSDGVNTEAFF. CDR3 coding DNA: TGTGCCAGTAGTGATGGAGTGAACACTGAAGCTTTCTTT.

In DNA form, the CDR3 reads TGTGCCAGCAGCCAACCCTCCGCCCTCCAGTACTTC. It translates to CASSQPSALQYF. The rearrangement uses TRBV14 and TRBJ2-5; D not certain. V was pared by 2 bases and J by 10 bases, with 11 bases between. The length of the CDR3 is 12 residues. Germline V gives CDR1 SGHDN, CDR2 FVKESK.

Here the CDR3 DNA reads TGTGCCTGGAGTGTACACCCCTATGGCTACACCTTC. It is translated as CAWSVHPYGYTF. The rearrangement uses TRBV30 and TRBJ1-2; D gene unclear. Germline V gives CDR1 GTSNPN, CDR2 SVGIG (reference sequence). This CDR3 contains 12 residues. Trimming cost V 0 bases and J 4 bases, with 6 bases left between them.

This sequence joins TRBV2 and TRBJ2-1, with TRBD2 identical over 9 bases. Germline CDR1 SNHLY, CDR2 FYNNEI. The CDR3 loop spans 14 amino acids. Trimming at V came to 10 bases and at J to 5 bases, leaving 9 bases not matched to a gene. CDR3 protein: CATLAGSVHNEQFF. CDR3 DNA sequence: TGTGCCACCCTAGCGGGGTCTGTCCACAATGAGCAGTTCTTC.

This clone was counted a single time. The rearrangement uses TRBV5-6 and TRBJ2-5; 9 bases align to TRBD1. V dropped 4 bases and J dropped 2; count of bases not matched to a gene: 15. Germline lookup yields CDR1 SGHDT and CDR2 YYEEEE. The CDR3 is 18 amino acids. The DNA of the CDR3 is TGTGCCAGCAGCCTAGGTGGTGGACAGGGGTACCAGCAAGAGACCCAGTACTTC. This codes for CASSLGGGQGYQQETQYF. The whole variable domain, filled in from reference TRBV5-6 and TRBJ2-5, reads DAGVTQSPTHLIKTRGQQVTLRCSPKSGHDTVSWYQQALGQGPQFIFQYYEEEERQRGNFPDRFSGHQFPNYSSELNVNALLLGDSALYLCASSLGGGQGYQQETQYFGPGTRLLVL.

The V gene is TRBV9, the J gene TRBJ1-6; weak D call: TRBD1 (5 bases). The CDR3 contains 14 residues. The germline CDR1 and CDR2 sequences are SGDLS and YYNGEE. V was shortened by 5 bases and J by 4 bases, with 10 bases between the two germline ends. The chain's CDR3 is CASRGGNYNSPLHF. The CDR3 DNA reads TGTGCCAGCAGGGGGGGGAATTATAATTCACCCCTCCACTTT.

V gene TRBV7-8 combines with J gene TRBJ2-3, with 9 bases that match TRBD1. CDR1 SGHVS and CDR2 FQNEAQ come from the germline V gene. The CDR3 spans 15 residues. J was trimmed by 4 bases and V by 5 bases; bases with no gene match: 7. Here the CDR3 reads CASSPPGQGPDTQYF. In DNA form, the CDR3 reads TGTGCCAGCAGCCCTCCGGGACAGGGCCCAGATACGCAGTATTTT.

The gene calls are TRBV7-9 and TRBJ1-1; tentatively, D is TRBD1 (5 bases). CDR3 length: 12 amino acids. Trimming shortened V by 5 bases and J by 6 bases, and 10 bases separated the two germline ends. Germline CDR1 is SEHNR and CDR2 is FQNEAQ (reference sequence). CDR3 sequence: CASSLMGPEAFF. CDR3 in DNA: TGTGCCAGCAGCCTAATGGGGCCTGAAGCTTTCTTT.

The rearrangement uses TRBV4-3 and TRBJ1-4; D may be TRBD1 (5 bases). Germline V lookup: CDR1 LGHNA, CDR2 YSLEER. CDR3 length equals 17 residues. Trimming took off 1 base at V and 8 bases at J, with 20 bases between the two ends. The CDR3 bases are TGCGCCAGCAGCCAAGGGACCCGCGGGGGGGTGGTGGAAAAACTGTTTTTT. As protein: CASSQGTRGGVVEKLFF.